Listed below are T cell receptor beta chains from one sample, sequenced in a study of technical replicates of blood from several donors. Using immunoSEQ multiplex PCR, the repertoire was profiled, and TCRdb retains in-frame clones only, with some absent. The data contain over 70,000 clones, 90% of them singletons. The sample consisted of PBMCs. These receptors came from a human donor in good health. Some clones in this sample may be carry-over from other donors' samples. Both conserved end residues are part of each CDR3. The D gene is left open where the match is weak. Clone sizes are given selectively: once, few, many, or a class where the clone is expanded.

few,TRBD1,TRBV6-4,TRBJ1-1,CASRQGNEAFF,TGTGCCAGCAGACAGGGGAATGAAGCTTTCTTT
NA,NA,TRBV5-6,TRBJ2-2,CASSFGGSGGELFF,TGTGCCAGCAGCTTTGGCGGGTCCGGCGGGGAGCTGTTTTTT
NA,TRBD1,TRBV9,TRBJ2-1,CASSVWTGEGEQFF,TGTGCCAGCAGCGTATGGACAGGGGAGGGTGAGCAGTTCTTC
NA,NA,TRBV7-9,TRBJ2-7,CASSVGQSYEQYF,TGTGCCAGCAGCGTAGGACAGTCCTACGAGCAGTACTTC
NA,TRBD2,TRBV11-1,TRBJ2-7,CASSLGRTSGEQYF,TGTGCCAGCAGCTTAGGCAGGACTAGCGGGGAGCAGTACTTC
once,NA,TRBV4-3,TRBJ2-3,CASSQLLASDTQYF,TGCGCCAGCAGCCAGCTCTTAGCGTCAGATACGCAGTATTTT
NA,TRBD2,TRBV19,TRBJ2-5,CASSISAAPGGQETQYF,TGTGCCAGTAGTATATCTGCGGCGCCGGGGGGGCAAGAGACCCAGTACTTC
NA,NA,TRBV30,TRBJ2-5,CAWSGGRRETQYF,TGTGCCTGGAGTGGGGGCAGACGAGAGACCCAGTACTTC
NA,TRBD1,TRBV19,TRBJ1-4,CASKGQGKGEKLFF,TGTGCGTCAAAGGGACAGGGAAAGGGGGAAAAACTGTTTTTT
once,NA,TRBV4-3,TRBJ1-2,CASSQVAFTLKIDYGYTF,TGCGCCAGCAGCCAGGTAGCCTTCACCCTGAAGATCGACTATGGCTACACCTTC
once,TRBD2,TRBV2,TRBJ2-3,CASTLAGARSDTQYF,TGTGCCAGCACTCTAGCGGGAGCGAGGTCAGATACGCAGTATTTT
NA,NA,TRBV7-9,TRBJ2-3,CASSLATDTDTQYF,TGTGCCAGCAGCTTAGCTACAGACACAGATACGCAGTATTTT
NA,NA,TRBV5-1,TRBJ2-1,CASSLGQSSYNEQFF,TGCGCCAGCAGCTTGGGACAGAGCTCCTACAATGAGCAGTTCTTC
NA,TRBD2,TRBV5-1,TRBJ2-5,CASGSGGRARETQYF,TGCGCCAGCGGTTCGGGCGGGAGGGCCAGAGAGACCCAGTACTTC
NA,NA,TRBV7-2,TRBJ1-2,CASSLAMQSRYGYTF,TGTGCCAGCAGCTTAGCTATGCAGTCCCGCTATGGCTACACCTTC
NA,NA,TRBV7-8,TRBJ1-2,CASSLDRSNYGYTF,TGTGCCAGCAGCTTAGACAGGAGTAACTATGGCTACACCTTC
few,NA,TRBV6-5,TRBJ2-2,CASSYGSGTGELFF,TGTGCCAGCAGTTATGGTTCGGGCACCGGGGAGCTGTTTTTT
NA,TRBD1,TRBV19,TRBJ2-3,CASTEGQGIDTQYF,TGTGCCAGTACCGAAGGACAGGGGATAGATACGCAGTATTTT
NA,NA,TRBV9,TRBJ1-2,CASSVAGTYGYTF,TGTGCCAGCAGCGTAGCAGGAACCTATGGCTACACCTTC
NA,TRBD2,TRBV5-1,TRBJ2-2,CASSMTFSGGATNTGELFF,TGCGCCAGCAGCATGACCTTTAGCGGGGGGGCCACGAACACCGGGGAGCTGTTTTTT
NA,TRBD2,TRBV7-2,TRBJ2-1,CASSSGTTLLDEQFF,TGTGCCAGCAGTTCGGGGACTACCCTACTAGATGAGCAGTTCTTC
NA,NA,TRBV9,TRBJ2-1,CASSVEGRGDNEQFF,TGTGCCAGCAGCGTAGAAGGCAGGGGTGACAATGAGCAGTTCTTC
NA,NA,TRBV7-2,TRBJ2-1,CASSVSGPSYNEQFF,TGTGCCAGCAGCGTTAGCGGTCCCTCCTACAATGAGCAGTTCTTC
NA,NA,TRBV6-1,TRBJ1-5,CASSEDAYENQPQHF,TGTGCCAGCAGTGAAGATGCGTATGAGAATCAGCCCCAGCATTTT
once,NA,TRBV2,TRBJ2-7,CASTFYPGEQYF,TGTGCCAGTACATTTTACCCGGGCGAGCAGTACTTC
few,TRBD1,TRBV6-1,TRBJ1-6,CASSELGGRNSPLHF,TGTGCCAGCAGTGAACTAGGGGGCAGGAATTCACCCCTCCACTTT
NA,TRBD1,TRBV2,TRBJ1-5,CASSEGQGGNQPQHF,TGTGCCAGCAGCGAAGGACAGGGGGGTAATCAGCCCCAGCATTTT
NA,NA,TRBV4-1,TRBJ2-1,CASSQESYGYNEQFF,TGCGCCAGCAGCCAAGAGTCCTACGGGTACAATGAGCAGTTCTTC
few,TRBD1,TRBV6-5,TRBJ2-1,CASSYRQGANEQFF,TGTGCCAGCAGTTACAGGCAGGGGGCCAATGAGCAGTTCTTC
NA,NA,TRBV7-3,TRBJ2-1,CASSPSRGTSYNEQFF,TGTGCCAGCAGCCCTTCACGGGGGACCTCCTACAATGAGCAGTTCTTC
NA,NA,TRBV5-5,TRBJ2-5,CASSRPPNQETQYF,TGTGCCAGCAGTCGCCCCCCTAACCAAGAGACCCAGTACTTC
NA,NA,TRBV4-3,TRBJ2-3,CASSQDHGGGGTDTQYF,TGCGCCAGCAGCCAAGATCACGGAGGCGGGGGCACAGATACGCAGTATTTT
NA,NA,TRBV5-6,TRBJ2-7,CASSSRDSRDF,TGTGCCAGCAGCTCCCGGGACTCCCGTGACTTC
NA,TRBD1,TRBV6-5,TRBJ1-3,CASRQGADTIYF,TGTGCCAGCAGGCAGGGGGCAGACACCATATATTTT
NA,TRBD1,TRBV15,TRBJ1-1,CATSSIGTGAHTEAFF,TGTGCCACCAGCAGCATCGGGACAGGGGCCCACACTGAAGCTTTCTTT
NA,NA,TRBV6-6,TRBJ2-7,CASGATTYEQYF,TGTGCCAGCGGGGCCACCACCTACGAGCAGTACTTC
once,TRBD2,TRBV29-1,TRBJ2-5,CSVGGGDQETQYF,TGCAGCGTTGGGGGAGGGGACCAAGAGACCCAGTACTTC
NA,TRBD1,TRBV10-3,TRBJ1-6,CAITGGSGNSPLHF,TGTGCCATCACAGGGGGATCTGGGAATTCACCCCTCCACTTT
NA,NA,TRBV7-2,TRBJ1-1,CASSVRGDSNTEAFF,TGTGCCAGCAGCGTCCGCGGGGATTCTAACACTGAAGCTTTCTTT
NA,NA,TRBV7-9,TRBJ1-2,CASSSISTWGYTF,TGTGCCAGCAGCTCAATAAGTACATGGGGCTACACCTTC
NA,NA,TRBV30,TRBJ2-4,CAWTGREAKNIQYF,TGTGCCTGGACCGGACGGGAAGCCAAAAACATTCAGTACTTC
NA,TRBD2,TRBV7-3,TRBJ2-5,CASSLLGTSQETQYF,TGTGCCAGCAGCTTACTAGGGACTAGCCAAGAGACCCAGTACTTC
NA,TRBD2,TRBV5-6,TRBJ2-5,CASSSSGLASIQETQYF,TGTGCCAGCAGCTCTAGTGGACTAGCGTCCATCCAAGAGACCCAGTACTTC
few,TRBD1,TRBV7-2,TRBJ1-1,CASSGDRGAAFF,TGTGCCAGCAGCGGAGACAGGGGGGCAGCTTTCTTT
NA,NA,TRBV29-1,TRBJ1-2,CSVDVFLVTGKNGYTF,TGCAGCGTTGACGTCTTCCTTGTTACAGGGAAAAATGGCTACACCTTC
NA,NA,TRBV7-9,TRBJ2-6,CASSLIRGGISTGANVLTF,TGTGCCAGCAGCCTGATTCGTGGCGGGATCTCAACTGGGGCCAACGTCCTGACTTTC
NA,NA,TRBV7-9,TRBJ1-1,CASSSGRQSTEAFF,TGTGCCAGCAGCTCCGGTCGACAGAGCACTGAAGCTTTCTTT
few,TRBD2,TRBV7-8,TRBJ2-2,CASSLEIRNQRGGIGELFF,TGTGCCAGCAGCTTGGAAATCAGGAACCAGCGGGGGGGAATCGGGGAGCTGTTTTTT
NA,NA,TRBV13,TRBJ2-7,CASSLEQGSYEQYF,TGTGCCAGCAGCTTAGAACAGGGCTCCTACGAGCAGTACTTC
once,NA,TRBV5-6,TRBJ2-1,CASSLTRDSYNEQFF,TGTGCCAGCAGCTTGACGAGGGACTCCTACAATGAGCAGTTCTTC
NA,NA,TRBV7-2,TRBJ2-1,CASAPVGGPFNEQFF,TGTGCCAGCGCCCCCGTGGGGGGGCCCTTCAATGAGCAGTTCTTC
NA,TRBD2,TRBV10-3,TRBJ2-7,CAISDLTSGSSYEQYF,TGTGCCATCAGTGACCTTACTAGCGGGAGCTCCTACGAGCAGTACTTC
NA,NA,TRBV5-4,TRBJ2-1,CASSLHLEYNEQFF,TGTGCCAGCAGCTTACACCTCGAATACAATGAGCAGTTCTTC